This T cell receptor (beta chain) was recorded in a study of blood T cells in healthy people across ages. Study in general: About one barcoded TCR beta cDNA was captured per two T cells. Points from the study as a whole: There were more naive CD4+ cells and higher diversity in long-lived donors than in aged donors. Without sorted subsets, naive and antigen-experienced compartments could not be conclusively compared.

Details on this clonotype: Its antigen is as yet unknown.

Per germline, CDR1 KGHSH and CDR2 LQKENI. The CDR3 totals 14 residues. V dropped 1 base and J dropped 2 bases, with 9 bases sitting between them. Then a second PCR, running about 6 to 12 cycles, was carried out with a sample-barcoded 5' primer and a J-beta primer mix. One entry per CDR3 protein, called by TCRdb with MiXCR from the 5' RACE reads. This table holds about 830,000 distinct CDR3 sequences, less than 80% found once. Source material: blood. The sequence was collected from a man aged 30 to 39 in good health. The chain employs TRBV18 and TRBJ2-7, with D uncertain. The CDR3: CASSPQGRAYEQYF. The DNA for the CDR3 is TGTGCCAGCTCACCACAGGGCAGAGCCTACGAGCAGTACTTC.